One and the same sample provided the 26 T cell receptor beta chains below, sequenced in a study of CD4+ T cells in melanoma. The data were produced by immunoSEQ multiplex PCR, yet TCRdb's version contains in-frame clones alone and is incomplete. The sample carries some 13,000 clones, 60% to 85% recorded once. The sample taken for sequencing was cells from a culture (not recorded whether cultured in vitro). These receptors all stem from a human donor with melanoma.

The V gene is TRBV5-1, the J gene TRBJ2-7, with unresolved D. Trimming cost V 0 bases and J 1 base, with 8 bases left between them. CDR1 is SGHRS and CDR2 is YFSETQ in the germline V gene. The CDR3 is 14 residues long. CDR3 bases: TGCGCCAGCAGCTTGGCCTCACGTTCCTACGAGCAGTACTTC. Protein product: CASSLASRSYEQYF.

The chain couples TRBV9 to TRBJ1-6; tentatively, D is TRBD1 (5 bases). The CDR3 length is 14 residues. The V gene lost 2 bases and the J gene lost 5 bases, with 8 bases spanning the gap. Germline V gene data show CDR1 as SGDLS and CDR2 as YYNGEE. CDR3 region: CASSVLGDNSPLHF. CDR3 coding DNA: TGTGCCAGCAGCGTGCTAGGGGATAATTCACCCCTCCACTTT.

The V gene is TRBV10-1, the J gene TRBJ1-3; possible D gene TRBD1, 6 bases. The germline CDR1 and CDR2 sequences are WNHNN and SYGVQD (reference sequence). Trimming left V 4 bases short and J 6 bases short, with 22 bases between. The CDR3 sequence is 17 residues long. Written as DNA, the CDR3 is TGCGCCAGCAGTGGGGGGGCCGGGACTGTAGTCCAAAACACCATATATTTT. Its translation is CASSGGAGTVVQNTIYF.

The chain links TRBV7-8 to TRBJ2-3; D is undetermined. The germline V gene has CDR1 SGHVS and CDR2 FQNEAQ. Trimming cost V 5 bases and J 2 bases, with 8 bases left between them. CDR3 size: 13 residues. Here the CDR3 DNA reads TGTGCCAGCAGCCGAATCCACACAGATACGCAGTATTTT. Its protein is CASSRIHTDTQYF.

This chain joins TRBV6-6 and TRBJ1-1; 7 positions match TRBD1. CDR1 is MNHNY, CDR2 SVGAGI, per germline (reference sequence). This CDR3 is built from 14 residues. The J segment lost 1 base and the V segment lost 6 bases, leaving 5 bases of the junction unmatched. CDR3 nucleotides: TGTGCCAGCAGACCGGGACAGAAGAACACTGAAGCTTTCTTT. Amino acid sequence: CASRPGQKNTEAFF.

DNA of the CDR3: TGTGCCAGCAGTCCGGGGGGGCCTATGAATGAGCAGTTCTTC. This translates into CASSPGGPMNEQFF. The chain employs TRBV7-3 and TRBJ2-1; 8 positions agree with TRBD2. The CDR3 loop spans 14 amino acids. Germline assignment: CDR1 SGHTA and CDR2 FQGTGA. The V gene end was trimmed by 6 bases and the J gene end by 7 bases; junction bases not matched to a gene: 8.

The chain carries TRBV5-1 and TRBJ2-6, with D perhaps TRBD1 (6 bases). The CDR3 loop spans 15 amino acids. Trimming left V 3 bases short and J 4 bases short, with 11 bases between. The germline V gene encodes CDR1 SGHRS and CDR2 YFSETQ. The CDR3, as DNA: TGCGCCAGCAGCTCCACAGGGTGGGGGGCCAACGTCCTGACTTTC. Its protein is CASSSTGWGANVLTF.

This chain uses TRBV5-4 with TRBJ1-3, with a possible D match to TRBD1 (5 bases). V dropped 4 bases and J dropped 4 bases, with 18 bases sitting between them. Germline V gene data show CDR1 as SGHNT and CDR2 as YYREEE (reference sequence). This CDR3 spans 16 amino acids. The CDR3 is CASSPDFGAGGNTIYF. The DNA of the CDR3 is TGTGCCAGCAGCCCGGATTTTGGGGCTGGGGGAAACACCATATATTTT.

The chain combines TRBV2 with TRBJ2-1; D is possibly TRBD2 (7 bases). CDR3 length: 15 residues. Trimming stripped 7 bases from V and 7 bases from J, with 20 bases between. Germline values: CDR1 SNHLY, CDR2 FYNNEI. The CDR3 reads CASTRGGTTLNEQFF. In DNA, the CDR3 is TGTGCCAGCACAAGGGGGGGGACCACCCTTAATGAGCAGTTCTTC.

This clone has only one observation. This sequence joins TRBV5-6 and TRBJ1-1; D might be TRBD1 (5 bases). The CDR3 contains 14 residues. V was clipped by 3 bases and J by 7 bases, with 16 bases between them. Germline CDR1 SGHDT, CDR2 YYEEEE. In DNA, the CDR3 is TGTGCCAGCAGCTCCCCGTCCAGGGTTGGTGAAGCTTTCTTT. Translating gives CASSSPSRVGEAFF.

The gene calls are TRBV7-3 and TRBJ2-3; D may correspond to TRBD1 or TRBD2 (5 bases each). Germline CDR1 SGHTA, CDR2 FQGTGA. The CDR3 loop spans 16 amino acids. Trimming removed 5 bases at V and 3 bases at J, with 18 bases between. The CDR3 sequence is CASSPGTVRSTDTQYF. The CDR3 DNA sequence: TGTGCCAGCAGCCCGGGGACGGTCAGGTCAACAGATACGCAGTATTTT.

V gene TRBV6-6 combines with J gene TRBJ1-1; no reliable D call. Germline CDR1 and CDR2: MNHNY and SVGAGI (reference sequence). V shed 3 bases and J shed 6 bases, with 14 bases lying between them. The CDR3 is 14 residues long. The CDR3, as DNA: TGTGCCAGCAGTTATGAGGGAGGCGCGCCTGAAGCTTTCTTT. Its protein is CASSYEGGAPEAFF.

This clone occurred a few times. This rearrangement joins TRBV6-6 to TRBJ1-4; 9 bases agree with TRBD1. The CDR3 contains 16 residues. J gave up 6 bases and V 4 bases, and 9 bases lay outside the gene matches. Per the germline V gene, CDR1 is MNHNY and CDR2 is SVGAGI (reference sequence). The CDR3 loop is CASSSGTGLKYEKLFF. Here the CDR3 DNA reads TGTGCCAGCAGTTCCGGGACAGGGTTAAAATATGAAAAACTGTTTTTT.

The CDR3 loop reads CASSLSADTQYF. CDR3 nucleotides: TGTGCCAGCAGCTTAAGCGCAGATACGCAGTATTTT. V is TRBV7-2 and J is TRBJ2-3; unclear D gene. The CDR3 is 12 amino acids. The germline gives CDR1 SGHTA, CDR2 FQGNSA. V lost 2 bases to trimming and J lost 4 bases, with 4 bases between them.

The chain joins TRBV11-2 to TRBJ2-7; D gene ambiguous. Germline CDR1 and CDR2: SGHAT and FQNNGV. V was pared by 0 bases and J by 7 bases, with 19 bases between. The CDR3 runs 16 residues. The CDR3 protein is CASSLEGMLVRMEQYF. In nucleotides, the CDR3 is TGTGCCAGCAGCTTAGAGGGGATGCTTGTCAGGATGGAGCAGTACTTC.

V and J are TRBV6-4 and TRBJ2-5, with a tentative D call TRBD1 (5 bases). V was pared by 0 bases and J by 7 bases, with 24 bases between. The CDR3 spans 18 residues. The germline gives CDR1 MRHNA, CDR2 SNTAGT. CDR3 loop: CASSDSNLSHQGCWTQYF. DNA for the CDR3: TGTGCCAGCAGTGACTCGAACTTGAGTCACCAGGGTTGCTGGACCCAGTACTTC.

The chain combines TRBV5-1 with TRBJ1-3, with TRBD1 identical over 7 bases. Germline loops: CDR1 SGHRS, CDR2 YFSETQ. The CDR3 totals 16 residues. The V gene end was trimmed by 4 bases and the J gene end by 2 bases; junction bases not matched to a gene: 9. This CDR3 is CASSGTGDQPGNTIYF. The CDR3 DNA reads as TGCGCCAGCAGCGGAACAGGGGACCAGCCTGGAAACACCATATATTTT.

The chain joins TRBV11-3 to TRBJ2-1; D gene uncertain. The CDR3 runs to 13 residues. Germline-derived CDR1 and CDR2 are SGHNT and YENEEA. Trimming pared 0 bases from V and 9 bases from J, leaving 9 bases between. The CDR3 spells CASSLEVRSEQFF. In DNA form, the CDR3 reads TGTGCCAGCAGCTTAGAGGTCCGCTCTGAGCAGTTCTTC.

The CDR3 DNA follows: TGTGCCAGCAGGCCCAGGACTAGCGGGGGGGGGAATACGCAGTATTTT. Translation gives CASRPRTSGGGNTQYF. This chain connects TRBV2 to TRBJ2-3; 15 positions agree with TRBD2. Germline-derived CDR1 and CDR2 are SNHLY and FYNNEI. The CDR3 is 16 residues long. Trimming at V came to 6 bases and at J to 7 bases, leaving 8 bases not matched to a gene.

In nucleotides, the CDR3 is TGCAGCGCCAGACACCGAGCAACTAATGAAAAACTGTTTTTT. Amino acids: CSARHRATNEKLFF. This chain joins TRBV29-1 and TRBJ1-4; D is uncertain. Trimming stripped 7 bases from V and 0 bases from J, with 12 bases between. The CDR3 is 14 residues long. Per germline, CDR1 SQVTM and CDR2 ANQGSEA.

The chain links TRBV11-2 to TRBJ1-3; D is uncertain. The germline CDR1 and CDR2 sequences are SGHAT and FQNNGV. The CDR3 totals 14 residues. V was clipped by 4 bases and J by 0 bases, with 7 bases between them. The CDR3 nucleotides read TGTGCCAGCAGCTCTCGGCTCTCTGGAAACACCATATATTTT. Its protein product is CASSSRLSGNTIYF.

V and J are TRBV5-1 and TRBJ2-3; 7 nucleotides line up with TRBD2. Germline loops: CDR1 SGHRS, CDR2 YFSETQ. Trimming removed 2 bases from V and 5 bases from J; junction bases left unmatched: 11. The CDR3 extends over 16 amino acids. Here the CDR3 DNA reads TGCGCCAGCAGCTTAGGAGGACTAGGCCCTGAAGATACGCAGTATTTT. Residues: CASSLGGLGPEDTQYF.

The table lists this clone with a count of one. The rearrangement joins TRBV13 to TRBJ2-1; 7 nucleotides match TRBD2. Germline V lookup: CDR1 PRHDT, CDR2 FYEKMQ (reference sequence). The CDR3 spans 15 residues. Unmatched junction bases numbered 13, after V lost 5 bases and J lost 9 bases. Here the CDR3 reads CASSTRTRALSEQFF. The DNA of the CDR3 is TGTGCCAGCAGCACCCGGACTAGGGCACTCTCTGAGCAGTTCTTC.

The V call is TRBV7-8, the J call TRBJ1-1; the D is unclear. Germline V lookup: CDR1 SGHVS, CDR2 FQNEAQ. The CDR3 runs 14 residues. Trimming pared 4 bases from V and 0 bases from J, leaving 9 bases between. The CDR3 loop is CASSSSTVNTEAFF. The CDR3 coding sequence is TGTGCCAGCAGCTCGTCAACGGTGAACACTGAAGCTTTCTTT.

This chain connects TRBV29-1 to TRBJ2-1; no definite D call. V dropped 0 bases and J dropped 6 bases, with 6 bases sitting between them. Germline V lookup: CDR1 SQVTM, CDR2 ANQGSEA. There are 12 residues in the CDR3. The CDR3 reads CSVEDKFNEQFF. The CDR3 DNA is TGCAGCGTTGAAGATAAATTCAATGAGCAGTTCTTC.

V is TRBV7-2 and J is TRBJ2-2; 9 bases are shared with TRBD1. Germline assignment: CDR1 SGHTA and CDR2 FQGNSA. The CDR3 has 17 residues. The ends lost 2 bases at V and 4 bases at J; junction bases unmatched: 8. CDR3 protein: CASSLNRDRALTGELFF. CDR3 nucleotides: TGTGCCAGCAGCTTAAACCGGGACAGGGCTCTCACCGGGGAGCTGTTTTTT.